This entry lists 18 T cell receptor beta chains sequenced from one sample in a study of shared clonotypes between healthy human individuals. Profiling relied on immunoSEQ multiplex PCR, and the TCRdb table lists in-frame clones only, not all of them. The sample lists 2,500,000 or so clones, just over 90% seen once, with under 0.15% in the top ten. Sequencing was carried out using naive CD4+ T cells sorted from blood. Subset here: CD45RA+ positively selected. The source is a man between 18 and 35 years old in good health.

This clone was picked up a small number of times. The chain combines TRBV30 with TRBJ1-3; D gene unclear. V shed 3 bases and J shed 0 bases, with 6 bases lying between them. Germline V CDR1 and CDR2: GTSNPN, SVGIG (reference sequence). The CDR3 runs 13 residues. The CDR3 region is CAWSKFSGNTIYF. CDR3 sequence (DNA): TGTGCCTGGAGCAAGTTCTCTGGAAACACCATATATTTT.

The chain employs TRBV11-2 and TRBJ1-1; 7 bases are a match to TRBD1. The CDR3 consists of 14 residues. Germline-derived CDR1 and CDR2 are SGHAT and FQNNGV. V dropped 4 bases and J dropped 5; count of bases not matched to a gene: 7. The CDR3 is CASSSPDRATEAFF. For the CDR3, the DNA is TGTGCCAGCAGCTCCCCTGACAGGGCTACTGAAGCTTTCTTT.

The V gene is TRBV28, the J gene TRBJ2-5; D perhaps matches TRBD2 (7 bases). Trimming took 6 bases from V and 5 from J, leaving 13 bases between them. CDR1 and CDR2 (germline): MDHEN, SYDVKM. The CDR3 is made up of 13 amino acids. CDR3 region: CASREAGAETQYF. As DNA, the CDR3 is TGTGCCAGCAGGGAGGCGGGGGCGGAGACCCAGTACTTC.

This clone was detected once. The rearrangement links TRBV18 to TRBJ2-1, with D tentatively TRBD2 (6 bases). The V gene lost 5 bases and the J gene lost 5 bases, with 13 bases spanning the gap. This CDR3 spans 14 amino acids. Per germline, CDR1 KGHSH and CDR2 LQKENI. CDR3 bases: TGTGCCAGCTCAGGTGGGGGGAACGACAATGAGCAGTTCTTC. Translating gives CASSGGGNDNEQFF. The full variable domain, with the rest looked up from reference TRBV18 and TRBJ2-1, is NAGVMQNPRHLVRRRGQEARLRCSPMKGHSHVYWYRQLPEEGLKFMVYLQKENIIDESGMPKERFSAEFPKEGPSILRIQQVVRGDSAAYFCASSGGGNDNEQFFGPGTRLTVL.

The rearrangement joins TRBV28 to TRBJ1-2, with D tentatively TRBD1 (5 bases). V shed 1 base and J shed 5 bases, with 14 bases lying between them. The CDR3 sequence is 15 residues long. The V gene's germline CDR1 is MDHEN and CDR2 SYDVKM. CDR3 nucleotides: TGTGCCAGCAGTTTATCGAGACTGGGGGGTTATGGCTACACCTTC. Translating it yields CASSLSRLGGYGYTF.

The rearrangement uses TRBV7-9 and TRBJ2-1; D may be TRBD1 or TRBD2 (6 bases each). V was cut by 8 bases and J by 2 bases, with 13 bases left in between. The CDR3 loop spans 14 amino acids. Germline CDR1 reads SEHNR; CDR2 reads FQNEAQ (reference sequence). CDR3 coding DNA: TGTGCCAGCCTCGGAGGGGGGACCTACAATGAGCAGTTCTTC. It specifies CASLGGGTYNEQFF.

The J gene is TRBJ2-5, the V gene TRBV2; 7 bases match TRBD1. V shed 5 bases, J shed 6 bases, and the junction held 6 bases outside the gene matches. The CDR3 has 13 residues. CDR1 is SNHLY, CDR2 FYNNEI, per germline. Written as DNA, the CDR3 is TGTGCCAGCAGTCGACAGGGTACGAAGACCCAGTACTTC. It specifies CASSRQGTKTQYF.

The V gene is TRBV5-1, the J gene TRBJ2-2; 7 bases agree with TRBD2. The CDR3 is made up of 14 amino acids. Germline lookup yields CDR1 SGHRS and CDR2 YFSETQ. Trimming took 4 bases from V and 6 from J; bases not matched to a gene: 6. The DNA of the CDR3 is TGCGCCAGCAGCATCGGGACTATTTCCGGGGAGCTGTTTTTT. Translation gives CASSIGTISGELFF. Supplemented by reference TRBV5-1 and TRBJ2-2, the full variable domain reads KAGVTQTPRYLIKTRGQQVTLSCSPISGHRSVSWYQQTPGQGLQFLFEYFSETQRNKGNFPGRFSGRQFSNSRSEMNVSTLELGDSALYLCASSIGTISGELFFGEGSRLTVL.

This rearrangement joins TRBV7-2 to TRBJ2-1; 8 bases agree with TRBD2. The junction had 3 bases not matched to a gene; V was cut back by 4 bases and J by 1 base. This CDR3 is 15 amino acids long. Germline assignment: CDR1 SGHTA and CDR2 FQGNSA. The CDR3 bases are TGTGCCAGCAGCTCACGGGGGGGATCCTACAATGAGCAGTTCTTC. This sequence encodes CASSSRGGSYNEQFF.

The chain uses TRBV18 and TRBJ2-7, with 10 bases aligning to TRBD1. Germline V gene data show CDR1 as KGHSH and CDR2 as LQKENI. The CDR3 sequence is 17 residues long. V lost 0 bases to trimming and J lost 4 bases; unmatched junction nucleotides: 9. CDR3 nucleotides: TGTGCCAGCTCACCACCAGGTCTCCGGACAGGGGGTTACGAGCAGTACTTC. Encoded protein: CASSPPGLRTGGYEQYF.

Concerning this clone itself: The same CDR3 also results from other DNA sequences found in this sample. Here the CDR3 DNA reads TGCGCCAGCAGCTTGACCGGGGGCGGTAATTCACCCCTCCACTTT. Its protein is CASSLTGGGNSPLHF. This sequence joins TRBV5-1 and TRBJ1-6; a weak D match, TRBD1 (6 bases). This CDR3 is 15 amino acids long. In germline, CDR1 is SGHRS, CDR2 YFSETQ. Between the trimmed V and J ends, which lost 1 base and 6 bases, there was a span of 11 bases.

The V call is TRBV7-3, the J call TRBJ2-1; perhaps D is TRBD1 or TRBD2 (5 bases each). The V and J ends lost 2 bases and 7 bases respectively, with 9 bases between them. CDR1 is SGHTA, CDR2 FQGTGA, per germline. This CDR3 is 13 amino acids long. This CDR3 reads CASSLRGGNEQFF. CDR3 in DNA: TGTGCCAGCAGCTTACGGGGCGGGAATGAGCAGTTCTTC.

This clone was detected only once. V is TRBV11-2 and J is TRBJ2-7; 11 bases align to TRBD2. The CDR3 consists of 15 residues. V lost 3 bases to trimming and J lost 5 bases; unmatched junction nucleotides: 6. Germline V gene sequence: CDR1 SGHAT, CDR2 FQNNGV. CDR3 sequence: CASSFTSGGNNEQYF. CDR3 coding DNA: TGTGCCAGCAGCTTTACTAGCGGGGGAAACAACGAGCAGTACTTC.

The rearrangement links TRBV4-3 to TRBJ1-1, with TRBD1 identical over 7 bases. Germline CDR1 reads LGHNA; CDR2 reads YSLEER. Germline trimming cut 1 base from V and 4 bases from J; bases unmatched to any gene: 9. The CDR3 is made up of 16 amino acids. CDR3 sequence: CASSQVGSGGPTEAFF. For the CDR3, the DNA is TGCGCCAGCAGCCAAGTCGGGTCAGGGGGTCCCACTGAAGCTTTCTTT.

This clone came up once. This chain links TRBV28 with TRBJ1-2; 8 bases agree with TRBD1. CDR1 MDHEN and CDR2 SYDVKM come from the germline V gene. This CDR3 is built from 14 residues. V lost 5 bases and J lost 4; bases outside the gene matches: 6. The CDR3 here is CASSRTGSPYGYTF. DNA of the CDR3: TGTGCCAGCAGTCGGACAGGGAGTCCCTATGGCTACACCTTC.

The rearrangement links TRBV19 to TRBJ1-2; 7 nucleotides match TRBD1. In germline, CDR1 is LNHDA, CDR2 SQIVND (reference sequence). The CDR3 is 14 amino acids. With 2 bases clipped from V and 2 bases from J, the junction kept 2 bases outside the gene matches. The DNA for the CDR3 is TGTGCCAGTAGTATATCCAGGGGGAACTATGGCTACACCTTC. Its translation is CASSISRGNYGYTF.

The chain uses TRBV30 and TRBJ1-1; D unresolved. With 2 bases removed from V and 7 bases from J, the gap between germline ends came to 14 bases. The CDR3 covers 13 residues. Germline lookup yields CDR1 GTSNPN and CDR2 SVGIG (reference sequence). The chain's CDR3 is CAWSSSKRGEAFF. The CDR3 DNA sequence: TGTGCCTGGAGTAGCTCCAAACGAGGTGAAGCTTTCTTT.

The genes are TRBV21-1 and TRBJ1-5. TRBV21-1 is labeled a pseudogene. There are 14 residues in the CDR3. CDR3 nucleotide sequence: TGTGCCAGCAGCAACCTGATGCGAAATCAGCCCCAGCATTTT. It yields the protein CASSNLMRNQPQHF.